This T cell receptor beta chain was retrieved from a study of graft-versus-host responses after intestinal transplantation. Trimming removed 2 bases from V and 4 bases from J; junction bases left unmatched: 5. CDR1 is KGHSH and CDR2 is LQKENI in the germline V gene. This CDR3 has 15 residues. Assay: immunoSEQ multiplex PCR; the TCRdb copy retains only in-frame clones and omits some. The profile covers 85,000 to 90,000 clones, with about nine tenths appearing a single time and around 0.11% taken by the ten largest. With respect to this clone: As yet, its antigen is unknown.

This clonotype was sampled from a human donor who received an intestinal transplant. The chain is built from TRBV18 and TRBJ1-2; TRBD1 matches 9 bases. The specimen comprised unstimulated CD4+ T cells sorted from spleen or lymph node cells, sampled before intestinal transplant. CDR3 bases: TGTGCCAGCTCACCAGGACAGGGGAGGTCCTATGGCTACACCTTC. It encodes CASSPGQGRSYGYTF.